This T cell receptor (beta chain) was captured by sequencing in a study of blood T cell repertoires in COVID-19. Overall study: There were acute and convalescent COVID-19 samples, and they came from the United States, Italy and Spain.

The cohort comprised adults aged about 18 to 100 years residing in approximately 25 US areas. Assignment of participants to cohorts was predicated upon participant-reported clinical history. Study processing details: Amplification of reference gene primers was used by the study to estimate nucleated cell counts. Clones were sequenced by immunoSEQ multiplex PCR, and TCRdb holds only the in-frame ones, with some missing. V, J and clone size are taken as reported in that table, and D and trimming were inferred from the DNA itself. This table has a few hundred thousand clones, around 88% appearing once. Germline-derived CDR1 and CDR2 are SGHNT and YYREEE (reference sequence). V was pared by 4 bases and J by 5 bases, with 7 bases of the junction left unmatched. The CDR3 consists of 14 residues.

Sequencing was done on a sample of PBMCs or T cells enriched from blood (not recorded which). V gene TRBV5-4 combines with J gene TRBJ2-7; 9 nucleotides line up with TRBD1. This clonotype was sampled from a woman aged 40-49 years with acute COVID-19. CDR3 loop: CASSTRTGENEQYF. CDR3 nucleotides: TGTGCCAGCAGCACCAGGACAGGGGAGAACGAGCAGTACTTC.